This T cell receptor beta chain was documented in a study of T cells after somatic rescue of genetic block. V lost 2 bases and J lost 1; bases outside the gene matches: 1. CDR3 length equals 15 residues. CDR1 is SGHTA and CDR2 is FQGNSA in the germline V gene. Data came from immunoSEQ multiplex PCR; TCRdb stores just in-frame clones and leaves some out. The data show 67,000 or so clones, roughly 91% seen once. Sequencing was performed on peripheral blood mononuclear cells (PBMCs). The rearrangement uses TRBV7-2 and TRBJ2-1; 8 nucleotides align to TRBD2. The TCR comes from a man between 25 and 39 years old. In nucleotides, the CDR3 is TGTGCCAGCAGCTTACCGGGGGGGTCCTACAATGAGCAGTTCTTC. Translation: CASSLPGGSYNEQFF.